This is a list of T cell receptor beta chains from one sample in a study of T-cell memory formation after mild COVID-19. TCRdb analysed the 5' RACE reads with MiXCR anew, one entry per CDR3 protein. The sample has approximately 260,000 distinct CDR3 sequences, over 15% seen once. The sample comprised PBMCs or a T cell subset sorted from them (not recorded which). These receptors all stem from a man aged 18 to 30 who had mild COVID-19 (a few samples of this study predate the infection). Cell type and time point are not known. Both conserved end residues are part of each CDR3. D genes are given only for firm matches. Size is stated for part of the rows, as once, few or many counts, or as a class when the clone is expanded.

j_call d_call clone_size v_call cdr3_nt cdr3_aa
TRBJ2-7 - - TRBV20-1 TGCAGTGCTAGAGACACGGGCTCCTACGAGCAGTACTTC CSARDTGSYEQYF
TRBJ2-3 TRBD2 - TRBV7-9 TGTGCCAGCAGCCCGTCTCTAGCGGGGGGTTTAGATACGCAGTATTTT CASSPSLAGGLDTQYF
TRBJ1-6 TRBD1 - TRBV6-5 TGTGCCAGCAGAGCGACAGGGAGGAATTCACCCCTCCACTTT CASRATGRNSPLHF
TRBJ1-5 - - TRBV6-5 TGTGCCAGCGGTCGGGCAGGCAATCAGCCCCAGCATTTT CASGRAGNQPQHF
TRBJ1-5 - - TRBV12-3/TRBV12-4 TGTGCCAGCAGTGAATGGGGTATCAATCAGCCCCAGCATTTT CASSEWGINQPQHF
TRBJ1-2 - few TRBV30 TGTGCCTGGAGTGTACTAGGGGGCTACACCTTC CAWSVLGGYTF
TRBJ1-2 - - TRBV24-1 TGTGCCACCAGTGGAGGGGTAGGCTATGGCTACACCTTC CATSGGVGYGYTF
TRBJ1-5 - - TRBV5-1 TGCGCCAGCAGACTCTCGGGCAATCAGCCCCAGCATTTT CASRLSGNQPQHF
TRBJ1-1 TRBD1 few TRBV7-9 TGTGCCAGCAGCGCTGCGGCACAGGGGTTTACTGAAGCTTTCTTT CASSAAAQGFTEAFF
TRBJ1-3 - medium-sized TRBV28 TGTGCCAGCAGTCCCCGCTTCTATCAAGGGGCTGGAAACACCATATATTTT CASSPRFYQGAGNTIYF
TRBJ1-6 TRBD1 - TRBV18 TGTGCCAGCTCACCCGGACAGGGAGTCTTCCCCCACTTT CASSPGQGVFPHF
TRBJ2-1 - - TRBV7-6 TGTGCCAGCAGCTTAGCCACAGGGACCTACAATGAGCAGTTCTTC CASSLATGTYNEQFF
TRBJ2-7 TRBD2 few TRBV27 TGTGCCAGCAGTTTAAGGGCGGGAGTCTTCGAGCAGTACTTC CASSLRAGVFEQYF
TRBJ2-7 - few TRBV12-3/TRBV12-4 TGTGCCAGCAGCAAACCAGGCTACGAGCAGTACTTC CASSKPGYEQYF
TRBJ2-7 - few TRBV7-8 TGTGCCAGCAGCTTAAAGAGGGTATCCTACGAGCAGTACTTC CASSLKRVSYEQYF
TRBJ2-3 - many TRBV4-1 TGCGCCAGCAGCCACGACCAGGGGCCGCAGTATTTT CASSHDQGPQYF
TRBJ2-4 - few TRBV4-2 TGTGCCAGCAGCCAAGAACAACGGTGGGAAAACATTCAGTACTTC CASSQEQRWENIQYF
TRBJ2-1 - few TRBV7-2 TGTGCCAGCAGCTTACAGGCGAGCACCTACAATGAGCAGTTCTTC CASSLQASTYNEQFF
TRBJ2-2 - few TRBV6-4 TGTGCCAGCAGTGCGGTCGAGGGCACCGGGGAGCTGTTTTTT CASSAVEGTGELFF
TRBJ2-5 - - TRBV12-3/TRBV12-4 TGTGCCAGCAGTTTAGTCTACGGACAGAAAGAGACCCAGTACTTC CASSLVYGQKETQYF
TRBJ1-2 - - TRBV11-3 TGTGCCAGCAGCCAATTTGACAGGATGTATGGCTACACCTTC CASSQFDRMYGYTF
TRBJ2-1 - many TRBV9 TGTGCCAGCAGCGTAGGCGGGGGCGAATACAATGAGCAGTTCTTC CASSVGGGEYNEQFF
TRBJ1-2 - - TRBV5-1 TGCGCCAGCAGCCCAGGGACACAAGGTATAGGCTACACCTTC CASSPGTQGIGYTF
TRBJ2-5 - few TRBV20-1 TGCAGTGCTAGAGATCGCACTTCTTTCGAGGAGACCCAGTACTTC CSARDRTSFEETQYF
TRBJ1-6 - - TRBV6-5 TGTGCCAGCAGTTACGCGGTCCGTACCTCACCCCTCCACTTT CASSYAVRTSPLHF
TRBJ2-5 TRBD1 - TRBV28 TGTGCCAGCAGTTGGCCGGGACAGGGTATGAGGTACTTC CASSWPGQGMRYF
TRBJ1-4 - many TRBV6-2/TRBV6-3 TGTGCCAGCACCCCGGGACGTGAGAATGAAAAACTGTTTTTT CASTPGRENEKLFF
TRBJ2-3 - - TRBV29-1 TGCAGCGTTGAAGAAGACACAGATACGCAGTATTTT CSVEEDTDTQYF
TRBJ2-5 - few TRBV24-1 TGTGCCACCAGCGCTGCAGGGTCCCAAGAGACCCAGTACTTC CATSAAGSQETQYF
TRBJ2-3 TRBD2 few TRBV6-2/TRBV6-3 TGTGCCAGCCTTCTAGCGGGGACGGATACGCAGTATTTT CASLLAGTDTQYF
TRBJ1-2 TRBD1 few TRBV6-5 TGTGCCAGCAGCAAAGGGGGCAGGGGCTATGGCTACACCTTC CASSKGGRGYGYTF
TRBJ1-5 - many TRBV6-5 TGTGCCAGCAGTGAGGGGACACTCGGATGGGAGCCCCAGCATTTT CASSEGTLGWEPQHF
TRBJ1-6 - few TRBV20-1 TGCAGTGCTAGAGAAGAGGGGCTCGATAGGTCCCTCCACTTT CSAREEGLDRSLHF